Listed here are 9 T cell receptor beta chains from one sample, sequenced in a study of response to subunit inactivated influenza vaccine. Using its own MiXCR run on the RT-PCR reads, TCRdb lists one record per CDR3 protein. The sample contains fewer than 600,000 distinct CDR3 sequences, 7.2% of which appear only once. Sequencing used PBMCs from blood, obtained approximately 25 months after vaccination. The source is a man between 50 and 70 years old who received an inactivated influenza vaccine.

In its sample, this clonotype was seen many times. This chain connects TRBV7-8 to TRBJ1-1, with D possibly being TRBD1 (6 bases). The CDR3 extends over 13 amino acids. Germline V gene lookup returns CDR1 SGHVS and CDR2 FQNEAQ. V was clipped by 5 bases and J by 5 bases, with 12 bases between them. The CDR3 region has the DNA TGTGCCAGCAGCATACTACAGGGTACTGAAGCTTTCTTT. It is translated as CASSILQGTEAFF.

This clonotype has more than one count but fewer than ten. The chain recombines TRBV7-9 with TRBJ1-1; D gene ambiguous. Trimming removed 5 bases at V and 3 bases at J, with 10 bases between. The CDR3 has 13 residues. The germline V gene encodes CDR1 SEHNR and CDR2 FQNEAQ (reference sequence). The CDR3 region has the DNA TGTGCCAGCAGCCCACGGATGGACACTGAAGCTTTCTTT. Translating it yields CASSPRMDTEAFF.

The sample holds a few counts of this clonotype. The genes are TRBV10-3 and TRBJ2-5, with D unclear. Germline assignment: CDR1 ENHRY and CDR2 SYGVKD. Trimming removed 0 bases at V and 9 bases at J, with 14 bases between. The CDR3 contains 14 residues. This chain's CDR3 is CAISESAEVVAQYF. For the CDR3, the DNA is TGTGCCATCAGTGAGTCGGCGGAAGTTGTGGCCCAGTACTTC.

Ten or more counts support this clonotype. The chain combines TRBV10-2 with TRBJ1-5, with TRBD1 as a possible D gene (5 bases). V dropped 5 bases and J dropped 3 bases, with 8 bases sitting between them. The germline V gene encodes CDR1 WSHSY and CDR2 SAAADI. The length of the CDR3 is 13 residues. DNA for the CDR3: TGCGCCAGCAGTCAAGGGGTCAATCAGCCCCAGCATTTT. As protein: CASSQGVNQPQHF.

The chain combines TRBV27 with TRBJ2-7; the D gene is possibly TRBD1 (5 bases). The V gene lost 6 bases and the J gene lost 6 bases, with 18 bases spanning the gap. This CDR3 is 14 amino acids long. Germline-derived CDR1 and CDR2 are MNHEY and SMNVEV (reference sequence). The DNA of the CDR3 is TGTGCCAGCAGACCAGGGCCCAGGCAGGCCGAGCAGTACTTC. This gives the protein CASRPGPRQAEQYF.

In this sample, this clonotype turned up a few times. The rearrangement joins TRBV20-1 to TRBJ2-2, with unresolved D. Deletions cut 1 base from V and 3 bases from J, with 6 bases between. The CDR3 length is 13 residues. Germline CDR1 is DFQATT and CDR2 is SNEGSKA (reference sequence). CDR3 residues: CSARVLDTGELFF. In DNA form, the CDR3 reads TGCAGTGCTAGAGTATTGGACACCGGGGAGCTGTTTTTT.

The table lists this clonotype with a few counts. V usage is TRBV20-1 and J usage is TRBJ2-1; a weak D match, TRBD1 (6 bases). The V gene's germline CDR1 is DFQATT and CDR2 SNEGSKA (reference sequence). CDR3 length equals 15 residues. Trimming removed 7 bases from V and 0 bases from J, with 16 bases in between. The CDR3 nucleotides read TGCAGTGGACAGGACTTTTTGAGCTCCTACAATGAGCAGTTCTTC. Translated, it gives CSGQDFLSSYNEQFF.

This clonotype was seen only a few times. The chain employs TRBV20-1 and TRBJ2-1; TRBD2 matches 9 bases. Per the germline V gene, CDR1 is DFQATT and CDR2 is SNEGSKA (reference sequence). J lost 3 bases, V lost 6 bases, and 15 bases had no gene match. The CDR3 extends over 17 amino acids. The CDR3 region has the DNA TGCAGTGCGCTGGCGACTAGCGGCACACAATACTACAATGAGCAGTTCTTC. This codes for CSALATSGTQYYNEQFF.

This clonotype was observed at least ten times. The rearrangement joins TRBV18 to TRBJ2-7; D possibly corresponds to TRBD2 (6 bases). The CDR3 length is 13 residues. Trimming stripped 3 bases from V and 7 bases from J, with 13 bases between. From germline, CDR1 is KGHSH and CDR2 LQKENI. Here the CDR3 reads CASSPSWGEEQYF. CDR3 nucleotide sequence: TGTGCCAGCTCACCCTCCTGGGGGGAGGAGCAGTACTTC. The entire variable domain, with the rest obtained from reference TRBV18 and TRBJ2-7, is as follows: NAGVMQNPRHLVRRRGQEARLRCSPMKGHSHVYWYRQLPEEGLKFMVYLQKENIIDESGMPKERFSAEFPKEGPSILRIQQVVRGDSAAYFCASSPSWGEEQYFGPGTRLTVT.